The source of this TCR beta chain is a study of cytomegalovirus exposure and HLA in healthy donors. Whole-study results and caveats: The study put some 150 TCR beta chains on its list as cytomegalovirus-associated. In vitro assays verified that three CMV-associated chains recognized CMV antigens specifically. Reports credit the classifier with highly specific, highly sensitive diagnosis of cytomegalovirus status.

Sequenced by immunoSEQ multiplex PCR; TCRdb stores in-frame clones only, minus some. The sample carries tens of thousands of clones, 90% to 95% recorded once. On this clone: Antigen: not known.

This sequence was found in a man younger than 30 in good health and CMV-seropositive. Sequencing was performed on PBMCs.

CDR3 region: CASSQVQGTYEQYF. The CDR3 DNA reads as TGCGCCAGCAGCCAAGTACAGGGAACCTACGAGCAGTACTTC. The chain uses TRBV4-1 and TRBJ2-7, with D possibly matching TRBD1 (6 bases). V dropped 1 base and J dropped 2 bases, with 9 bases sitting between them. CDR3 length equals 14 residues. Germline-derived CDR1 and CDR2 are MGHRA and YSYEKL.